This entry describes one T cell receptor (beta chain). The antigen is unknown. This entry belongs to a study of T cells in narcolepsy. Background on the study: Healthy controls were enrolled alongside patients with narcolepsy type 1 or type 2.

Points from the study as a whole: Reportedly, autoreactive clonotypes were serially detected in patients' blood but not controls'. Comparing one patient's CSF and blood CD4+ clonotypes highlighted HCRT- and TRIB2-specific autoreactive clonotypes.

The CDR3 spans 13 residues. Sequencing was performed with immunoSEQ multiplex PCR; in TCRdb, only in-frame clones are kept and a portion is missing. The data show about 18,000 clones, 85% to 90% seen once. The TCR was taken from a human donor in good health. This sequence joins TRBV21-1 and TRBJ2-7; TRBD2 is the table's D call and was not checked against the DNA. TRBV21-1 is given as a pseudogene. Sequencing was done on a sample of memory (CD45RA-) CD4+ T cells from blood. CDR3 protein: CASSVSRDYEQYF. CDR3 nucleotides: TGTGCCAGCAGCGTCTCCCGAGACTACGAGCAGTACTTC.